Shown below are 2 T cell receptor beta chains from a single sample sequenced in a study of regulatory T cells in long-lasting Graves disease. Time point defined: persistent/refractory GD, antithyroid drugs over 5 years with positive TRAb. RNA extracted from PBMCs served as the sequencing template. According to the study, TCR beta libraries were built with iRepertoire HTBI primers and CDR3-region Arm-PCR. TCRdb itself ran the multiplex PCR reads through MiXCR, one entry per CDR3 protein. The sample records roughly 400,000 distinct CDR3 sequences, roughly a fifth being singletons. The sequencing used peripheral blood mononuclear cells (PBMCs), collected when the disease was refractory, from a patient treated with antithyroid drugs. The receptors derive from a female donor with Graves disease.

Turning to this clonotype: One junction end disagrees with the germline gene, perhaps due to a read error. The CDR3 protein is CASSFTTGTGFGGEKLIF. In DNA, the CDR3 is TGTGCCAGCAGTTTCACCACCGGGACAGGGTTTGGGGGGGAAAAACTGATTTTT. This sequence joins TRBV28 and TRBJ1-4; 9 bases are shared with TRBD1. The CDR3 has 18 residues. CDR1 MDHEN and CDR2 SYDVKM come from the germline V gene. The complete variable domain, with remaining parts taken from reference TRBV28 and TRBJ1-4, reads DVKVTQSSRYLVKRTGEKVFLECVQDMDHENMFWYRQDPGLGLRLIYFSYDVKMKEKGDIPEGYSVSREKKERFSLILESASTNQTSMYLCASSFTTGTGFGGEKLIFGSGTQLSVL.

At least ten counts were recorded for this clonotype. The chain is built from TRBV28 and TRBJ1-2; maybe TRBD1 (5 bases). Trimming stripped 1 base from V and 4 bases from J, with 10 bases between. Germline loops: CDR1 MDHEN, CDR2 SYDVKM. The CDR3 is 14 residues long. The DNA for the CDR3 is TGTGCCAGCAGTTTATCTGACGGGACCTATGGCTACACCTTC. This gives the protein CASSLSDGTYGYTF.